This is a list of T cell receptor beta chains from one sample in a study of beta chain features in type 1 diabetes. TCRdb's table, derived via immunoSEQ multiplex PCR, lists solely in-frame clones and lacks some. The profile shows about 930,000 clones, roughly 15% of them singletons. The sequenced sample was naive CD4+ T cells from blood. These receptors all come from a woman younger than 30 in good health. Each CDR3 is given with its conserved first and last residue. A D gene is named only where the DNA matches it firmly. Expanded clones get a size class; other rows say once, few or many, or leave the size out.

J,size,D,V,CDR3,DNA
TRBJ2-1,few,-,TRBV7-9,CASSLRAGGNEQFF,TGTGCCAGCAGCCTACGGGCCGGGGGCAATGAGCAGTTCTTC
TRBJ2-2,few,-,TRBV28,CASSLGGRGRTGELFF,TGTGCCAGCAGTTTAGGAGGACGGGGTCGCACCGGGGAGCTGTTTTTT
TRBJ2-3,-,TRBD2,TRBV6-1,CASSELAGRSTDTQYF,TGTGCCAGCAGTGAGTTAGCGGGAAGAAGCACAGATACGCAGTATTTT
TRBJ2-4,few,-,TRBV2,CASRDTTSIQYF,TGTGCCAGCAGAGACACGACGAGCATTCAGTACTTC
TRBJ2-6,few,TRBD1,TRBV10-3,CAISERAGGNSGANVLTF,TGTGCCATCAGTGAAAGGGCAGGGGGCAACTCTGGGGCCAACGTCCTGACTTTC
TRBJ2-7,few,-,TRBV18,CASSPNGLGSGEQYF,TGTGCCAGCTCACCTAACGGACTTGGCTCGGGCGAGCAGTACTTC
TRBJ2-1,-,-,TRBV10-3,CAISESTGLAYNEQFF,TGTGCCATCAGTGAGTCGACGGGACTTGCCTACAATGAGCAGTTCTTC
TRBJ2-1,few,TRBD2,TRBV28,CASSFLLAGAYNEQFF,TGTGCCAGCAGTTTCTTACTAGCGGGAGCCTACAATGAGCAGTTCTTC
TRBJ1-1,few,-,TRBV13,CASSFPFTGVTEAFF,TGTGCCAGCAGCTTCCCTTTCACAGGTGTTACTGAAGCTTTCTTT
TRBJ2-3,few,-,TRBV9,CASSAVLGFSDTQYF,TGTGCCAGCAGCGCAGTACTAGGGTTTTCAGATACGCAGTATTTT
TRBJ2-7,few,-,TRBV29-1,CSVVARTDYEQYF,TGCAGCGTTGTGGCCAGGACGGACTACGAGCAGTACTTC
TRBJ2-6,few,-,TRBV29-1,CSVVGSGANVLTF,TGCAGCGTTGTGGGATCTGGGGCCAACGTCCTGACTTTC
TRBJ2-3,-,-,TRBV29-1,CSDDPGTDTQYF,TGCAGCGATGACCCAGGCACAGATACGCAGTATTTT
TRBJ2-1,few,TRBD1,TRBV27,CASSLMGQGDLYNEQFF,TGTGCCAGCAGTTTAATGGGACAGGGAGACTTATACAATGAGCAGTTCTTC
TRBJ2-1,-,-,TRBV5-1,CASSKDLAEADNEQFF,TGCGCCAGCAGCAAGGACCTAGCTGAGGCGGACAATGAGCAGTTCTTC
TRBJ1-1,-,-,TRBV9,CASSVAGFTEAFF,TGTGCCAGCAGCGTAGCAGGTTTCACTGAAGCTTTCTTT
TRBJ2-2,-,-,TRBV27,CASSPRRVRDGELFF,TGTGCCAGCAGCCCCCGACGGGTGCGAGACGGGGAGCTGTTTTTT
TRBJ2-7,few,TRBD2,TRBV6-5,CASSYSTSGSYEQYF,TGTGCCAGCAGTTACTCGACTAGCGGGAGTTACGAGCAGTACTTC
TRBJ2-6,-,TRBD1,TRBV4-2,CASSQAGTGVTGANVLTF,TGTGCCAGCAGCCAAGCCGGGACAGGGGTTACTGGGGCCAACGTCCTGACTTTC
TRBJ2-1,few,TRBD2,TRBV20-1,CSARDFSGSFF,TGCAGTGCTAGAGATTTTAGCGGGAGTTTCTTC
TRBJ2-3,-,TRBD2,TRBV27,CASSQKSSGRTGTQYF,TGTGCCAGCAGCCAGAAGTCTAGCGGGAGGACAGGTACGCAGTATTTT